This passage covers 9 T cell receptor beta chains from one sample sequenced in a study of T-cell reconstitution after alpha-beta-depleted transplantation in children. Unique molecular identifiers were built into the TCRbeta library. TCRdb re-derived calls from the PCR reads in MiXCR, one entry per CDR3 protein. The sample contains approximately 400,000 distinct CDR3 sequences, around 9.9% of which appear only once. Sequences were derived from PBMCs from the stem cell graft donor, sampled from the stem cell graft. Receptors were obtained from a human donor who donated a stem cell graft to a child with acute myeloid leukemia.

The chain uses TRBV7-9 and TRBJ2-7; possible D gene TRBD1, 6 bases. The CDR3 has 12 residues. Germline-derived CDR1 and CDR2 are SEHNR and FQNEAQ (reference sequence). Trimming pared 6 bases from V and 7 bases from J, leaving 13 bases between. The CDR3 nucleotides read TGTGCCAGCAGTCGGACAGCGTGGGAGCAGTACGTC. It is translated as CASSRTAWEQYV.

This clonotype was counted at least ten times. The chain combines TRBV20-1 with TRBJ1-4; a weak D match, TRBD1 (5 bases). Deletions cut 1 base from V and 3 bases from J, with 12 bases between. The CDR3 covers 15 residues. Germline CDR1 and CDR2: DFQATT and SNEGSKA (reference sequence). CDR3 sequence reads: CSARGGDSSNEKLFF. In DNA, the CDR3 is TGCAGTGCTAGAGGGGGAGACAGTTCTAATGAAAAACTGTTTTTT.

V usage is TRBV29-1 and J usage is TRBJ2-3; D assignment may be TRBD1 or TRBD2 (5 bases each). There are 15 residues in the CDR3. Trimming left V 3 bases short and J 3 bases short, with 16 bases between. Germline values: CDR1 SQVTM, CDR2 ANQGSEA. The CDR3 loop is CSVEGEGFGTDTQYF. DNA of the CDR3: TGCAGCGTTGAGGGGGAAGGGTTCGGGACAGATACGCAGTATTTT.

This clonotype was recorded many times. In nucleotides, the CDR3 is TGTGCCAGCAGGGAAGGGGGGGGACAAGAGACCCAGTACTTC. Its translation is CASREGGGQETQYF. This chain connects TRBV5-6 to TRBJ2-5; perhaps TRBD2 as D (7 bases). Germline V CDR1 and CDR2: SGHDT, YYEEEE. Trimming removed 5 bases from V and 2 bases from J, with 13 bases in between. This CDR3 is built from 14 residues.

This clonotype was counted at least ten times. The V call is TRBV30, the J call TRBJ2-7; 11 bases agree with TRBD1. Germline-derived CDR1 and CDR2 are GTSNPN and SVGIG (reference sequence). With 7 bases clipped from V and 5 bases from J, the junction kept 1 base outside the gene matches. CDR3 size: 11 residues. As DNA, the CDR3 is TGTGCCTCGGGACAGGGGGACGAGCAGTACGTC. Its protein is CASGQGDEQYV.

This clonotype was seen a handful of times. The rearrangement links TRBV5-1 to TRBJ2-5, with 9 bases that match TRBD2. With 3 bases clipped from V and 5 bases from J, the junction kept 11 bases outside the gene matches. The CDR3 contains 16 residues. Germline V lookup: CDR1 SGHRS, CDR2 YFSETQ. CDR3 nucleotide sequence: TGCGCCAGCAGCTCAAAACCGGGACTAGCCTCGGAGACCCAGTACTTC. Its protein is CASSSKPGLASETQYF.

This clonotype has just a few counts. V usage is TRBV30 and J usage is TRBJ1-2; TRBD1 matches at 7 bases. Germline V gene sequence: CDR1 GTSNPN, CDR2 SVGIG (reference sequence). V shed 1 base and J 1 base; nucleotides not matched to a gene: 6. The CDR3 has 15 residues. The CDR3 here is CAWSDPWDSNYGYTF. For the CDR3, the DNA is TGTGCCTGGAGTGATCCATGGGACAGTAACTATGGCTACACCTTC.

The chain has TRBV7-2 and TRBJ2-4; the match to TRBD2 covers 8 bases. V gave up 5 bases and J gave up 0 bases; unmatched junction bases: 6. The germline gives CDR1 SGHTA, CDR2 FQGNSA. This CDR3 contains 16 residues. CDR3 residues: CASSTTSGLAKNIQYF. CDR3 in DNA: TGTGCCAGCAGCACTACTAGCGGCCTAGCCAAAAACATTCAGTACTTC.

This clonotype was counted between two and nine times. The J gene is TRBJ2-1, the V gene TRBV5-1; 10 positions match TRBD1. CDR1 and CDR2 (germline): SGHRS, YFSETQ. V trimming: 7 bases; J trimming: 10 bases; junction bases outside the gene matches: 5. This CDR3 comprises 12 residues. CDR3 nucleotide sequence: TGCGCCAGCCGACAGGGGGCAGGGGAGCAGTTCTTC. This sequence encodes CASRQGAGEQFF. Based on the CDR3 plus reference TRBV5-1 and TRBJ2-1, the full variable domain is KAGVTQTPRYLIKTRGQQVTLSCSPISGHRSVSWYQQTPGQGLQFLFEYFSETQRNKGNFPGRFSGRQFSNSRSEMNVSTLELGDSALYLCASRQGAGEQFFGPGTRLTVL.